This note documents a single T cell receptor (beta chain) sequence. These data are taken from a study of cytomegalovirus exposure and HLA in healthy donors. This PCR relied on a set of 60 Vbeta primers and 13 Jbeta primers. Authors' analysis steps: A follow-up analysis tallied around 80 million unique TCR beta chains, some 11 million shared. Assay: immunoSEQ multiplex PCR; the TCRdb copy retains only in-frame clones and omits some. Clonal size and the V and J genes are those of that table, whereas D and trimming came from the DNA. The repertoire has fewer than 130,000 clones, about 90% of them found once; the top ten carry approximately 1.8%. The ends lost 4 bases at V and 0 bases at J; junction bases unmatched: 3. Germline V lookup: CDR1 SGHRS, CDR2 YFSETQ. The CDR3 is 15 amino acids.

This receptor was obtained from a man aged 40-55 years in good health and CMV-seronegative. Sequenced: PBMCs. V and J are TRBV5-1 and TRBJ2-2; the match to TRBD1 covers 7 bases. The CDR3 loop is CASSGRGSNTGELFF. The CDR3 DNA reads TGCGCCAGCAGCGGCAGGGGGTCGAACACCGGGGAGCTGTTTTTT.